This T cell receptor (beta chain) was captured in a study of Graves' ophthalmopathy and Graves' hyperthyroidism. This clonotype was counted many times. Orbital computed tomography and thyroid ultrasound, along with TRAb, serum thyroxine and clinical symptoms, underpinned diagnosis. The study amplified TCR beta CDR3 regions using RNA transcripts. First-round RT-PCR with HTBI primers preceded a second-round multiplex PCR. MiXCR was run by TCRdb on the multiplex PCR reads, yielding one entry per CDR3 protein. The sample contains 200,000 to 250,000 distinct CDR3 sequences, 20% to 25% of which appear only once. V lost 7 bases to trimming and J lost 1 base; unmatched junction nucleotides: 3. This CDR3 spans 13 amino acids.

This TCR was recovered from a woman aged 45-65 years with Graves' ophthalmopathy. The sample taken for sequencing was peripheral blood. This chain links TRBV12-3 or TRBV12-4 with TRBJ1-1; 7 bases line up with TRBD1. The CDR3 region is CASNRQGNTEAFF. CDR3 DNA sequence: TGTGCCAGCAACCGACAGGGGAACACTGAAGCTTTCTTT.